This paragraph reports one T cell receptor (beta chain). The antigen remains undetermined. These data originate in a study of T-cell memory formation after mild COVID-19. Overall study results and limits: Researchers report contracting CD4+ clones mostly in CM and EM, with CD8+ clones in EMRA. Several responding clones turned up in pre-infection memory, indicating that cross-reactive memory may have taken part. Balance between CD4 and CD8 was seen in clones contracting day 15 to 85, and a CD4+ lean was seen in later expanders.

V lost 4 bases, J lost 6 bases, and 15 bases stayed unmatched. This CDR3 region has 16 residues. Looked up from germline, CDR1 is LGHNA and CDR2 is YNFKEQ. Using its own MiXCR run on the 5' RACE reads, TCRdb lists one record per CDR3 protein. The sample includes about 340,000 distinct CDR3 sequences, approximately 16% of them seen just once. The sequencing input was PBMCs or a T cell subset sorted from them (not recorded which). The V call is TRBV4-2, the J call TRBJ2-7, with TRBD1 identical over 7 bases. The TCR was taken from a young man who had mild COVID-19 (a few samples of this study predate the infection). Cell type and time point are not known. CDR3: CASSRAGTALIGEQYV. The CDR3 DNA reads as TGTGCCAGCAGCCGAGCCGGGACAGCTTTAATTGGCGAGCAGTACGTC.